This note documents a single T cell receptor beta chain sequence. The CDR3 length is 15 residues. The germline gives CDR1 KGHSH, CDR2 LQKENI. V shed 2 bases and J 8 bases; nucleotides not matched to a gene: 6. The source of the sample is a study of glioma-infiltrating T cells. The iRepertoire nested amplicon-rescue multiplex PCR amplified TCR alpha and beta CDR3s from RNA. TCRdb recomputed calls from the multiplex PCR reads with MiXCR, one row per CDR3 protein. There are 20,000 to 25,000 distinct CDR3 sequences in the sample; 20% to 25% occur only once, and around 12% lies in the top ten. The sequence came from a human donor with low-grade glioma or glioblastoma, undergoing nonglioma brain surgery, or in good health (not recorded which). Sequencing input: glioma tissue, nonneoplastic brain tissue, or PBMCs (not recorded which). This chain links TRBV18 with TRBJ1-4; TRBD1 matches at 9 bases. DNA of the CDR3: TGTGCCAGCTCACCATTCGGACAGGGGCAGGAAAAACTGTTTTTT. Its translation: CASSPFGQGQEKLFF.